This T cell receptor beta chain was observed in a study of blood T cells in healthy people across ages. Across the study: For every two T cells, template switching captured about one barcoded beta molecule.

The authors ran a second PCR of 7 to 11 cycles using a sample-barcoded 5' primer and a J-beta primer mix. In TCRdb, the 5' RACE reads were re-called with MiXCR into one record per CDR3 protein. The table includes just over 1 million distinct CDR3 sequences, more than 40% detected once. The CDR3 is 15 amino acids. Germline CDR1 MNHNY, CDR2 SVGAGI (reference sequence). V was cut by 6 bases and J by 0 bases, with 15 bases left in between. This clonotype has a handful of counts. This chain connects TRBV6-6 to TRBJ2-7, with D hard to call. Sequenced sample: blood. The source is a woman aged 55-69 years in good health. The CDR3 spells CASRTPSESSYEQYF. In nucleotides, the CDR3 is TGTGCCAGCAGGACTCCGTCCGAGAGCTCCTACGAGCAGTACTTC.